A single sample gave rise to the 9 T cell receptor beta chains below, sequenced in a study of shared clonotypes between healthy human individuals. Profiled with immunoSEQ multiplex PCR; TCRdb holds only in-frame clones, not every one. The sample shows about 2.2 million clones, 93% of them seen only once. Naive CD8 isolation took CD45RO-negative cells positively selected for CCR7 and excluded terminally differentiated effector memory CD45RA+ cells. The sequenced sample consisted of naive CD8+ T cells from PBMCs. The receptors come from a man between 18 and 29 years old in good health. Some clones in this sample may be carry-over from other donors' samples.

J is TRBJ2-7 and V is TRBV9; D may be TRBD1 or TRBD2 (5 bases each). There are 14 residues in the CDR3. The germline V gene has CDR1 SGDLS and CDR2 YYNGEE. V dropped 0 bases and J dropped 7 bases, with 14 bases sitting between them. The CDR3 DNA reads as TGTGCCAGCAGCGTAGGAGGGGCTACGAGGGAGCAGTACTTC. Protein product: CASSVGGATREQYF.

This chain uses TRBV7-8 with TRBJ2-1; D is undetermined. CDR3 length: 15 residues. Germline CDR1 reads SGHVS; CDR2 reads FQNEAQ. Trimming removed 5 bases from V and 6 bases from J, with 17 bases in between. The CDR3 DNA sequence: TGTGCCAGCAGCGCCCGGGTGTCCCCCCCCAATGAGCAGTTCTTC. Translation: CASSARVSPPNEQFF.

In its sample, this clone was seen once. The chain employs TRBV5-6 and TRBJ2-7; D remains unclear. There are 13 residues in the CDR3. Germline CDR1 and CDR2: SGHDT and YYEEEE. V lost 4 bases, J lost 0 bases, and 8 bases lay in between. DNA of the CDR3: TGTGCCAGCAGCCCTAGGTTCTCCTACGAGCAGTACTTC. Translation gives CASSPRFSYEQYF.

The chain couples TRBV13 to TRBJ1-2, with D possibly matching TRBD1 (5 bases). The V gene lost 6 bases and the J gene lost 6 bases, with 17 bases spanning the gap. The germline CDR1 and CDR2 sequences are PRHDT and FYEKMQ (reference sequence). This CDR3 spans 14 amino acids. As DNA, the CDR3 is TGTGCCAGCAGGCAATTTGGGATGGGGGATGGCTACACCTTC. It yields the protein CASRQFGMGDGYTF.

This clone appeared a single time. The chain combines TRBV4-1 with TRBJ2-1, with D perhaps matching TRBD1 (5 bases). Trimming took 1 base from V and 7 from J, leaving 11 bases between them. The CDR3 has 14 residues. Per the germline V gene, CDR1 is MGHRA and CDR2 is YSYEKL. This CDR3 is CASSQAQGWNEQFF. DNA of the CDR3: TGCGCCAGCAGCCAAGCCCAGGGCTGGAATGAGCAGTTCTTC.

This clone appeared once. The chain uses TRBV6-5 and TRBJ2-7; D unresolved. Germline CDR1 is MNHEY and CDR2 is SVGAGI. Trimming took 0 bases from V and 3 from J, leaving 9 bases between them. This CDR3 is 14 amino acids long. The CDR3 protein is CASSYSNSGYEQYF. The CDR3 DNA sequence: TGTGCCAGCAGTTACTCGAACTCTGGCTACGAGCAGTACTTC.

The chain has TRBV11-3 and TRBJ2-3, with 7 bases matching TRBD2. The ends lost 1 base at V and 3 bases at J; junction bases unmatched: 4. CDR1 and CDR2 from the germline V gene are SGHNT and YENEEA. This CDR3 is 15 amino acids long. CDR3 DNA: TGTGCCAGCAGCTTAGGCGGGAGTAGGACAGATACGCAGTATTTT. Residues: CASSLGGSRTDTQYF.

The V gene is TRBV27, the J gene TRBJ2-7; TRBD2 agrees at 10 bases. From germline, CDR1 is MNHEY and CDR2 SMNVEV (reference sequence). The CDR3 covers 17 residues. V dropped 3 bases and J dropped 1; count of bases not matched to a gene: 9. Here the CDR3 DNA reads TGTGCCAGCAGTTTGTCTAGCGGGAGCGCCGGGTCCTACGAGCAGTACTTC. This sequence encodes CASSLSSGSAGSYEQYF.

The rearrangement links TRBV6-6 to TRBJ2-7; D gene ambiguous. Trimming shortened V by 2 bases and J by 0 bases, and 8 bases separated the two germline ends. This CDR3 contains 14 residues. Germline V gene data show CDR1 as MNHNY and CDR2 as SVGAGI (reference sequence). CDR3 in DNA: TGTGCCAGCAGTTACAGGCTAAGCTCCTACGAGCAGTACTTC. Its translation is CASSYRLSSYEQYF.